These 14 T cell receptor beta chains share one sample of origin, sequenced in a study of shared clonotypes between healthy human individuals. Only in-frame clones appear in the TCRdb table, and some are missing; sequencing was by immunoSEQ multiplex PCR. The repertoire holds some 2.1 million clones, with roughly 96% as singletons. Material for sequencing was naive CD4+ T cells sorted from blood. The subset here: CD45RA+ positively selected. Every receptor here comes from a man aged 18 to 30 in good health.

The genes are TRBV30 and TRBJ2-3; 11 bases line up with TRBD1. Trimming at V came to 2 bases and at J to 3 bases, leaving 4 bases not matched to a gene. This CDR3 is 15 amino acids long. Germline V gives CDR1 GTSNPN, CDR2 SVGIG (reference sequence). CDR3 nucleotides: TGTGCCTGGAGTTTCGGGACAGGGGGGACAGATACGCAGTATTTT. It is translated as CAWSFGTGGTDTQYF.

The gene calls are TRBV28 and TRBJ1-1, with D hard to call. Germline V gene data show CDR1 as MDHEN and CDR2 as SYDVKM. Trimming cost V 2 bases and J 6 bases, with 7 bases left between them. The CDR3 has 12 residues. CDR3 DNA: TGTGCCAGCAGTTTAGTAGGGTCTGAAGCTTTCTTT. This translates into CASSLVGSEAFF.

V and J are TRBV5-1 and TRBJ2-7, with 11 bases lining up with TRBD1. Trimming removed 4 bases from V and 6 bases from J; junction bases left unmatched: 12. The CDR3 sequence is 16 residues long. Germline assignment: CDR1 SGHRS and CDR2 YFSETQ. CDR3 region: CASSPTSPGTGGEQYF. Here the CDR3 DNA reads TGCGCCAGCAGCCCAACGAGTCCCGGGACAGGGGGCGAGCAGTACTTC.

The chain employs TRBV6-1 and TRBJ1-5, with 7 bases identical to TRBD1. Trimming at V came to 3 bases and at J to 0 bases, leaving 8 bases not matched to a gene. Germline V gene sequence: CDR1 MNHNS, CDR2 SASEGT. The CDR3 runs 17 residues. This CDR3 is CASSDARGDYSNQPQHF. For the CDR3, the DNA is TGTGCCAGCAGTGACGCCAGGGGGGATTATAGCAATCAGCCCCAGCATTTT.

Regarding this clone: The sample contains more than one DNA sequence encoding this CDR3. The V and J genes are TRBV5-1 and TRBJ2-5; no firm D call. Germline V gene data show CDR1 as SGHRS and CDR2 as YFSETQ. The CDR3 is 14 residues long. V was pared by 1 base and J by 0 bases, with 7 bases between. The CDR3 region is CASSLLGNQETQYF. The CDR3 bases are TGCGCCAGCAGCTTGTTGGGCAACCAAGAGACCCAGTACTTC.

V usage is TRBV6-5 and J usage is TRBJ2-1; TRBD2 aligns across 10 bases. With 8 bases clipped from V and 5 bases from J, the junction kept 3 bases outside the gene matches. In germline, CDR1 is MNHEY, CDR2 SVGAGI. The CDR3 loop spans 13 amino acids. The CDR3, as DNA: TGTGCCAGCCATAGCGGGAGGAACAATGAGCAGTTCTTC. It codes for CASHSGRNNEQFF.

The chain links TRBV19 to TRBJ2-3; TRBD2 aligns across 7 bases. The germline CDR1 and CDR2 sequences are LNHDA and SQIVND (reference sequence). V shed 6 bases and J 5 bases; nucleotides not matched to a gene: 11. The length of the CDR3 is 15 residues. CDR3 loop: CASRRTREGRDTQYF. The CDR3 nucleotides are TGTGCCAGTAGGCGTACCAGGGAGGGGAGAGATACGCAGTATTTT.

The chain joins TRBV7-6 to TRBJ2-3, with D unclear. The CDR3 is 16 amino acids. Trimming left V 2 bases short and J 1 base short, with 13 bases between. Germline-derived CDR1 and CDR2 are SGHVS and FNYEAQ. This chain's CDR3 is CASSLMTPGRTDTQYF. In DNA form, the CDR3 reads TGTGCCAGCAGCTTAATGACTCCCGGGCGCACAGATACGCAGTATTTT.

This sequence joins TRBV7-9 and TRBJ2-2; D not resolved. Per germline, CDR1 SEHNR and CDR2 FQNEAQ (reference sequence). This CDR3 has 14 residues. Between the trimmed V and J ends, which lost 7 bases and 0 bases, there was a span of 9 bases. The chain's CDR3 is CASTYLTNTGELFF. CDR3 bases: TGTGCCAGCACCTACTTAACGAACACCGGGGAGCTGTTTTTT.

Remarks on this clone: The junction differs from germline at one of its ends, possibly a read error. The rearrangement links TRBV7-9 to TRBJ1-3, with 10 bases aligning to TRBD1. This CDR3 is built from 18 residues. CDR1 and CDR2 from the germline V gene are SEHNR and FQNEAQ (reference sequence). CDR3 sequence: CASSLALGTGVSGNTIYF. The CDR3 coding sequence is TGTGCCAGCAGCCTAGCCCTCGGGACAGGGGTATCTGGAAACACCATATATTTT.

The gene calls are TRBV4-1 and TRBJ2-2; possibly TRBD1 for D (5 bases). Germline V lookup: CDR1 MGHRA, CDR2 YSYEKL. Trimming shortened V by 0 bases and J by 0 bases, and 14 bases separated the two germline ends. This CDR3 has 18 amino acids. The DNA for the CDR3 is TGCGCCAGCAGCCAAGATAGGGCAGGGAAAGCGAACACCGGGGAGCTGTTTTTT. Its translation: CASSQDRAGKANTGELFF.

V and J are TRBV2 and TRBJ1-5; D is undetermined. CDR3 length: 15 amino acids. The V and J ends lost 2 bases and 2 bases respectively, with 10 bases between them. Germline V gives CDR1 SNHLY, CDR2 FYNNEI. CDR3 sequence reads: CASSERSVGNQPQHF. The CDR3 DNA follows: TGTGCCAGCAGTGAAAGATCGGTGGGCAATCAGCCCCAGCATTTT.

The chain recombines TRBV6-5 with TRBJ1-1; 11 nucleotides line up with TRBD1. Germline V gene data show CDR1 as MNHEY and CDR2 as SVGAGI. The CDR3 covers 15 residues. The junction had 2 bases not matched to a gene; V was cut back by 4 bases and J by 1 base. CDR3 DNA sequence: TGTGCCAGCAGTTGGGGGACAGGGGGGAACACTGAAGCTTTCTTT. It specifies CASSWGTGGNTEAFF.

The CDR3 sequence is CASEGAADTQYF. In DNA form, the CDR3 reads TGTGCTAGTGAGGGGGCCGCAGATACGCAGTATTTT. The chain links TRBV12-5 to TRBJ2-3, with 7 positions matching TRBD1. CDR1 LGHNT and CDR2 FRNRAP come from the germline V gene. V lost 7 bases to trimming and J lost 4 bases; unmatched junction nucleotides: 2. The CDR3 runs 12 residues. Full variable domain (outside the CDR3, taken from reference TRBV12-5 and TRBJ2-3): DARVTQTPRHKVTEMGQEVTMRCQPILGHNTVFWYRQTMMQGLELLAYFRNRAPLDDSGMPKDRFSAEMPDATLATLKIQPSEPRDSAVYFCASEGAADTQYFGPGTRLTVL.